This TCR beta chain was recovered during a study of shared clonotypes between healthy human individuals. Overall study: Three CD4 naive, three CD4 memory, two CD8 naive and one CD8 memory plate were used per donor.

In the naive CD8 group, cells lacked CD45RO and were positively selected for CCR7, so terminally differentiated effector memory CD45RA+ cells were left out. The germline CDR1 and CDR2 sequences are SGHTA and FQGNSA. V was clipped by 5 bases and J by 0 bases, with 18 bases between them. The CDR3 length is 17 residues. The protocol was immunoSEQ multiplex PCR, while the TCRdb copy is restricted to in-frame clones and leaves out a portion. Seen here are about 2.1 million clones, about 94% observed once, and the top ten hold approximately 1.7%. This sequence joins TRBV7-2 and TRBJ2-3; D tentatively reads TRBD1 or TRBD2 (5 bases each). The sequencing input was naive CD8+ T cells from PBMCs. The clonotype originates from a man younger than 35 in good health. Some clones in this sample may be carry-over from other donors' samples. CDR3 region: CASSPYLGASSTDTQYF. As DNA, the CDR3 is TGTGCCAGCAGCCCGTACCTCGGGGCCTCTAGCACAGATACGCAGTATTTT.